This T cell receptor (beta chain) was sequenced in a study of T cell repertoires in MIS-A myocarditis. TCRdb's copy holds only in-frame clones and misses some; the assay was immunoSEQ multiplex PCR. Here the sample spans roughly 14,000 clones, around 70% being singletons. The CDR3 consists of 13 residues. V lost 6 bases to trimming and J lost 2 bases; unmatched junction nucleotides: 3. Germline CDR1 reads MNHEY; CDR2 reads SMNVEV (reference sequence). The genes are TRBV27 and TRBJ1-2, with 7 bases that match TRBD1. The TCR originated in a man younger than 35 with fulminant myocarditis from multisystem inflammatory syndrome in adults (MIS-A) after COVID-19. Sequencing input: left ventricle heart tissue obtained at autopsy. The CDR3 bases are TGTGCCAGCAGACCCAGGGGGAACTATGGCTACACCTTC. This encodes CASRPRGNYGYTF.